The following is a TCR beta chain sequence with its context. This clone was counted between two and nine times. This receptor's antigen is unknown. One base away there is no much larger clone; base qualities are not given. Its CDR3 holds 14 amino acids, cysteine through phenylalanine. The sequence is cut down to CDR3 DNA, 42 bases in frame from base 1. Trimming takes 4 bases off V and 4 bases off J; junction bases not matched to a gene: 4. Sequences SGHRS (CDR1) and YFSETQ (CDR2) are obtained from the germline V gene. This entry comes from a study of cytomegalovirus exposure and HLA in healthy donors (dated by TCRdb to 2017 to 2019). Regarding the complete study: An earlier analysis of around 600 of the donors reported about 250 Gb of sequence data and 120 million or so unique TCR beta sequences from about 179 million T cells. High-throughput TCR immunosequencing, statistical association of individual TCRs with disease status, and machine learning were combined to predict cytomegalovirus infection status. A later genetic analysis took genome-wide SNP genotypes for about 55% of the 666 donors and used that subset as a discovery cohort. On average, around 200,000 unique TCR beta nucleotide sequences were sequenced per donor among 398 genotyped donors of the cohort, with roughly 18% of those sequences being non-productive. In a later analysis, previously published TCR beta repertoires from some 640 donors were re-analyzed and high-resolution HLA genotyping was added so that TCR occurrence patterns could be studied. Donor age, sex, ethnicity and CMV serostatus were compiled together with the repertoire data. The study aimed to test whether cataloging public T cell receptors could reveal signatures of past pathogen exposure. Because of strong linkage in the cohort, roughly five DR-DQ haplotypes were treated as single units for association and clustering. Of the 350 to 450 genotyped donors, more than 75% were placed in the genetic ancestry cluster associated with self-reported Caucasian donors. An early release that covered roughly 600 HLA-typed donors contained about 300 gigabases of sequencing data and tens of millions of unique TCR sequences. Rather than using new phenotypic data, the later analysis identified candidate immune exposures from TCR beta sequences and from how often those sequences occurred across donors. An earlier analysis of a few hundred of the donors applied high-throughput TCR beta sequencing to assess whether each TCR beta V gene segment acted as functional or pseudogenic. Besides the first cohort of more than 650 subjects, a separate validation cohort made up of roughly 120 different subjects was used. Every discovery cohort repertoire had been produced on one sequencing platform. Using immunosequencing, the study profiled T cell repertoires from 500 to 800 subjects and related those repertoires to cytomegalovirus serostatus. Typing coverage differed by locus: A, B, C, DRB1 and DQB1 were typed in about 629-640 donors, DQA1 in about 500, DPA1 in 600 to 610, and DPB1 in about 450. HLA typing included class I and class II loci at four-digit resolution.

The library was generated by the immunoSEQ multiplex PCR assay. A mixture of 60 forward primers for TCR Vbeta segments and 13 reverse primers for TCR Jbeta segments was used in the multiplex PCR. The CDR3 region of rearranged TCR beta genes was amplified from genomic DNA with a multiplex PCR assay. On the Illumina HiSeq System, the amplified TCR beta libraries were sequenced as 87-base-pair reads. As for the original processing: A later analysis counted about 76 million unique TCR beta chains across the 640 or so repertoires, and around 9.9 million of these chains were shared by at least two donors. Raw reads were error-corrected and collapsed into unique sequences by a nearest-neighbor algorithm in which closely related sequences were merged to remove PCR and sequencing errors. Alignment of CDR3 sequences to IMGT reference sequences was used to assign V, D and J gene segments. For a sequence to be retained, at least a six-nucleotide match to both a V gene segment and a J gene segment was required. Rearrangements were called productive when the CDR3 lacked stop codons and stayed in frame with V and J; all others were non-productive. Following IMGT convention, CDR3 was defined as the stretch from the second conserved V-encoded cysteine to the conserved J-encoded phenylalanine. Sequences without an unambiguous match to a single V gene segment were excluded from the earlier analysis of several hundred of the donors. An earlier analysis of some 610 of the donors called V segments functional above 56.7% productive rearrangements and segregating when the between-donor standard deviation exceeded 5%. A statistical classification framework was built to diagnose cytomegalovirus status from the catalog of TCR beta chain sequences. V and J gene assignment, in a later analysis, came from comparing TCR nucleotide sequences with IMGT/GENE-DB human TR gene sequences. Using the TCRdist pipeline, a later analysis assigned CDR3 sequences along with most-parsimonious VDJ recombination scenarios. In a later analysis, each TCR beta chain was defined by its CDR3 amino acid sequence together with its V-gene family, and reads lacking a unique V-gene family were excluded. A later analysis removed 592 highly shared, low-generation-probability nucleotide sequences to deal with suspected cross-contamination and a sequencing artifact. In a later analysis, a clonal expansion index was calculated for each public chain from normalized within-repertoire ranks of inferred template counts. Generation probabilities in a later analysis came from a VDJ recombination model fitted to out-of-frame rearrangements, and those results were checked against IGoR. In a later analysis, TCR-TCR, TCR-HLA and TCR-CMV co-occurrence was scored with hypergeometric tests, and a repertoire-size bias correction was applied to TCR pairs. In a later analysis, false discovery rates were estimated by permuting HLA or CMV assignments 20 times. In a later analysis, co-occurring TCRs were grouped with DBSCAN, and TCRdist sequence similarity was added when clustering was performed within HLA-allele-positive subsets. For co-occurrence clustering, repertoires with fewer than 30,000 or more than 120,000 public chains were excluded, along with roughly five repertoires with anomalous nucleotide sharing. TCRdb took over this immuneACCESS table, retaining in-frame rearrangements with V and J assigned. Such tables are incomplete; in checked studies, under half of the missing clones stem from an unresolved V gene, and the remainder is unexplained. The V and J calls and the clone size are those of that table, but D and trimming were determined from the DNA. The sample records around 99,000 clones, less than 85% of which are singletons. 2% to 3% of the sample belongs to the ten largest clones.

Study-level results and caveats: Three of the identified cytomegalovirus-associated TCR beta chains were confirmed in vitro to be specific for cytomegalovirus antigens. Specific HLA alleles were associated with about 17,000 TCR beta sequences at a false discovery rate of 0.05 in a later analysis. Cytomegalovirus status was reported to be diagnosed by the classifier with high specificity and sensitivity in both the original and validation cohorts. A further reported finding was that TCR beta sequences accurately predicted the HLA-A and HLA-B alleles for most subjects in the first cohort. The only immune exposure information available for the cohort was CMV serostatus. Most CMV-associated TCR beta chains appeared to be HLA-restricted in a later analysis, and the HLA associations seemed to be driven largely by CMV exposure. Because HLA typing was missing for some donors at each locus, association tests included only the typed subset. The authors suggested that the approach could potentially be extended to other disease states and immunological phenotypes. A later analysis found that TCR association rates varied across HLA loci, with DRB1 alleles showing the most associated TCRs and HLA-C alleles the fewest. An association between a missense DCLRE1C variant and V-gene and J-gene trimming of TCR beta chains was found in a later genetic analysis and replicated in an independent cohort. Correlated functional status among segregating V segments might be attributable to linkage disequilibrium, but an unknown experimental factor could not be ruled out. The sequencing pipeline was judged likely to have produced a cluster of highly shared sequence variants as a technical artifact. The presence/absence analyses assumed that sequencing depth was roughly uniform across donors, and that assumption may not be true. The 87-base-pair reads could not distinguish some IMGT-functional V segments, including TRBV6-2 and TRBV6-3, so those segments were excluded. Strong co-occurrence of HLA alleles, especially DR and DQ, made assigning TCR associations to individual alleles difficult. A total of 150 or so TCR beta chains were listed by the study as associated with cytomegalovirus. In a later analysis, several top co-occurrence clusters were reported to appear linked to parvovirus B19, influenza, CMV and Epstein-Barr virus. In an earlier analysis of approximately 590 of the donors, most TCR beta V segments appeared in productive rearrangements about 87% or about 30% of the time, broadly matching IMGT annotations. Compared with the approximately 600-donor mean, donors in an Asian-associated ancestry cluster had fewer N-insertions in productive TCRs, according to a later genetic analysis. In this cohort, only TCR beta chains were sequenced, and detectable features were limited by the absence of alpha or paired-chain data. Across donors, most TCR sequences were observed very rarely, whereas some public TCRs were present in many individuals. The earlier analysis of fewer than 750 of the donors excluded about 16 rarely observed V segments, including chromosome 9 orphons, because counts were too low. Compared with equally common non-associated chains, HLA-associated TCR beta chains in a later analysis were more clonally expanded and had lower generation probabilities.

The cohort comprised 666 healthy bone marrow donors. At the time of sampling, every cohort member was nominally healthy, though immune exposures that went unrecorded were likely present. The donor was CMV seronegative and was included in the group of a few hundred seronegative cohort members. Every donor gave a peripheral blood sample, and the peripheral blood mononuclear cells from that sample were used for TCR beta sequencing. The Qiagen DNeasy Blood Extraction Kit was used to extract genomic DNA from the blood cell samples. The chain employs TRBV5-1 and TRBJ2-3, with 9 central nucleotides matching TRBD2. This TCR came from a man between 18 and 29 years old in good health and CMV-seronegative. The sample comprised PBMCs. DNA sequence: TGCGCCAGCAGCGGCGGGGGGGCGTCAGATACGCAGTATTTT. It translates to CASSGGGASDTQYF.